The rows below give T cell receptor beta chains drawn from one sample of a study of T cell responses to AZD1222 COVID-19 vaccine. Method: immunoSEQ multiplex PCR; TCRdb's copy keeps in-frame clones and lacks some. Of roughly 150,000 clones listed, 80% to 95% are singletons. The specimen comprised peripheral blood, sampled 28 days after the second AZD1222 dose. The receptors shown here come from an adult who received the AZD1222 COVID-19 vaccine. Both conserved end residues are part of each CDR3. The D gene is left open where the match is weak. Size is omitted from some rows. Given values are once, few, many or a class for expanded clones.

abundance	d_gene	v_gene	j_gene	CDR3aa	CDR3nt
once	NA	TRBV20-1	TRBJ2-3	CSTPVDPLQYF	TGCAGTACGCCGGTGGACCCCTTACAGTATTTT
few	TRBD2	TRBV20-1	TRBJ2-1	CSASSNGRGNEQFF	TGCAGTGCTAGTTCAAACGGGAGGGGCAATGAGCAGTTCTTC
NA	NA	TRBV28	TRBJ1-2	CASSSLGRVYGYTF	TGTGCCAGCAGTTCGCTAGGACGGGTCTATGGCTACACCTTC
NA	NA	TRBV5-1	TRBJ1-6	CASSLVQVTRGSPLHF	TGCGCCAGCAGCTTGGTACAGGTCACCCGGGGTTCACCCCTCCACTTT
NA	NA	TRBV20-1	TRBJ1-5	CSARGQPQHF	TGCAGTGCCCGGGGGCAGCCCCAGCATTTT
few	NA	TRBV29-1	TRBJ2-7	CSPGKLREQYF	TGCAGCCCGGGGAAGTTACGCGAGCAGTACTTC
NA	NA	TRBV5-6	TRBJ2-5	CASSMVTTSGTQYF	TGTGCCAGCAGCATGGTGACTACATCAGGGACCCAGTACTTC
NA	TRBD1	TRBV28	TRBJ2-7	CASSPSGQAPYEQYF	TGTGCCAGCAGTCCATCAGGACAGGCTCCCTACGAGCAGTACTTC
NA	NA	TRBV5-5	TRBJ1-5	CASSLMGDQPQHF	TGTGCCAGCAGCTTGATGGGGGATCAGCCCCAGCATTTT
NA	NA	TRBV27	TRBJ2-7	CASSFVGGRDEQYF	TGTGCCAGCAGTTTTGTCGGGGGGCGCGACGAGCAGTACTTC
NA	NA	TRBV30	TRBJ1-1	CAWSLLNTEAFF	TGTGCCTGGAGTTTATTGAACACTGAAGCTTTCTTT
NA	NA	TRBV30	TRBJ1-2	CAWMRRDGYTF	TGTGCCTGGATGAGACGGGATGGCTACACCTTC
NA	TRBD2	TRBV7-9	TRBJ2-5	CASSSDGRRAGARQETQYF	TGTGCCAGCAGCTCGGACGGCCGTCGAGCGGGGGCGCGACAAGAGACCCAGTACTTC
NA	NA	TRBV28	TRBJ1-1	CASSFSRAWTEAFF	TGTGCCAGCAGTTTCTCCAGGGCATGGACTGAAGCTTTCTTT
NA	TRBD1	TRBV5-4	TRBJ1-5	CASRQDRRGPQHF	TGTGCCAGCAGACAGGACAGGAGGGGGCCCCAGCATTTT
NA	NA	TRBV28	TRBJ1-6	CASASPGSAPYNSPLHF	TGTGCCAGCGCCTCTCCGGGGTCGGCCCCCTATAATTCACCCCTCCACTTT
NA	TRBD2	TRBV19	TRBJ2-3	CASSDQRERVTDTQYF	TGTGCCAGTAGTGATCAGCGGGAGAGGGTCACAGATACGCAGTATTTT
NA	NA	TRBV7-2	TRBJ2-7	CASSLDEAGNEQYF	TGTGCCAGCAGCTTAGACGAAGCGGGTAACGAGCAGTACTTC
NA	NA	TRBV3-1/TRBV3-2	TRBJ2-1	CASSQVRRAGWNEQFF	TGTGCCAGCAGCCAAGTTAGAAGGGCGGGGTGGAATGAGCAGTTCTTC
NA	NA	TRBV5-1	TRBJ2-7	CASPPGTEDYEQYF	TGCGCCAGCCCCCCCGGGACGGAGGACTACGAGCAGTACTTC
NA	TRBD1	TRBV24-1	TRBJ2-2	CATSATGQGVPGELFF	TGTGCCACCAGTGCAACCGGACAGGGGGTTCCCGGGGAGCTGTTTTTT
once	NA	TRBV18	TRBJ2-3	CASSPPLTGAGDTQYF	TGTGCCAGCTCACCACCGTTAACGGGAGCCGGAGATACGCAGTATTTT
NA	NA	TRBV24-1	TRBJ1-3	CATRGTGNTIYF	TGTGCCACCAGGGGGACTGGAAACACCATATATTTT
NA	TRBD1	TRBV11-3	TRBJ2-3	CASSVQGSDTQYF	TGTGCCAGCAGCGTACAGGGGTCAGATACGCAGTATTTT